The 9 T cell receptor beta chains presented below share a single source sample, sequenced in a study of blood T cell repertoires in COVID-19. Profiling relied on immunoSEQ multiplex PCR, and the TCRdb table lists in-frame clones only, not all of them. The table lists more than 300,000 clones, just over 85% of them singletons. The sample comprised PBMCs or T cells enriched from blood (not recorded which). All receptors derive from a man aged 30-40 years who had recovered from COVID-19.

The chain joins TRBV27 to TRBJ1-5; 7 bases match TRBD1. The CDR3 contains 13 residues. V shed 2 bases, J shed 7 bases, and the junction held 2 bases outside the gene matches. The germline V gene encodes CDR1 MNHEY and CDR2 SMNVEV (reference sequence). The CDR3 protein is CASSLQGDQPQHF. DNA for the CDR3: TGTGCCAGCAGTTTACAGGGGGACCAGCCCCAGCATTTT.

The chain employs TRBV5-5 and TRBJ1-5; TRBD1 might be the D (6 bases). The CDR3 has 16 amino acids. Germline V gives CDR1 SGHKS, CDR2 YYEKEE (reference sequence). Trimming removed 6 bases at V and 1 base at J, with 17 bases between. CDR3 sequence (DNA): TGTGCCAGCACCCCGTTGGGGGGGCAAAGCAATCAGCCCCAGCATTTT. This sequence encodes CASTPLGGQSNQPQHF.

Here the CDR3 reads CASSPQGGGALGFNQPQHF. In nucleotides, the CDR3 is TGTGCCAGCAGCCCTCAAGGAGGGGGGGCACTTGGGTTCAATCAGCCCCAGCATTTT. The gene calls are TRBV7-2 and TRBJ1-5, with D possibly matching TRBD1 (6 bases). With 5 bases removed from V and 3 bases from J, the gap between germline ends came to 26 bases. Germline lookup yields CDR1 SGHTA and CDR2 FQGNSA. The CDR3 totals 19 residues. Full variable domain (outside the CDR3, taken from reference TRBV7-2 and TRBJ1-5): GAGVSQSPSNKVTEKGKDVELRCDPISGHTALYWYRQSLGQGLEFLIYFQGNSAPDKSGLPSDRFSAERTGGSVSTLTIQRTQQEDSAVYLCASSPQGGGALGFNQPQHFGDGTRLSIL.

The chain joins TRBV4-1 to TRBJ1-5; D gene unclear. Germline CDR1 and CDR2: MGHRA and YSYEKL. V lost 0 bases and J 4 bases, leaving 7 bases between the germline ends. This CDR3 contains 14 residues. CDR3 region: CASSQDVRNQPQHF. CDR3 DNA: TGCGCCAGCAGCCAAGATGTCCGGAATCAGCCCCAGCATTTT.

The chain joins TRBV11-2 to TRBJ1-1; D is perhaps TRBD1 (6 bases). The CDR3 spans 15 residues. Per germline, CDR1 SGHAT and CDR2 FQNNGV. Trimming cost V 1 base and J 10 bases, with 19 bases left between them. CDR3 amino acids: CASSLATGIPQRAFF. The CDR3 DNA is TGTGCCAGCAGCTTAGCGACAGGTATCCCCCAGAGAGCTTTCTTT.

J is TRBJ1-3 and V is TRBV5-1; 9 positions agree with TRBD1. The V gene end was trimmed by 4 bases and the J gene end by 4 bases; junction bases not matched to a gene: 6. The CDR3 is 15 residues long. In germline, CDR1 is SGHRS, CDR2 YFSETQ. CDR3 residues: CASSLLGQGGNTIYF. In nucleotides, the CDR3 is TGCGCCAGCAGCCTCCTAGGACAGGGGGGAAACACCATATATTTT.

V usage is TRBV7-2 and J usage is TRBJ2-7; 7 bases agree with TRBD2. The germline V gene has CDR1 SGHTA and CDR2 FQGNSA. The CDR3 has 14 amino acids. J lost 9 bases, V lost 5 bases, and 13 bases had no gene match. CDR3 nucleotides: TGTGCCAGCAGCCATGCTAGCGGCCCTTGGGTGCAGTACTTC. As protein: CASSHASGPWVQYF.

The chain links TRBV6-5 to TRBJ2-7; a possible D gene is TRBD2 (5 bases). CDR1 and CDR2 from the germline V gene are MNHEY and SVGAGI. Trimming cost V 0 bases and J 5 bases, with 11 bases left between them. The CDR3 is 14 residues long. The CDR3 DNA reads as TGTGCCAGCAGTTACTCGAGCGGTGGCAACGAGCAGTACTTC. This encodes CASSYSSGGNEQYF.

This chain connects TRBV5-4 to TRBJ2-3; 7 nucleotides align to TRBD2. This CDR3 comprises 16 residues. The trim removed 4 bases at V and 0 bases at J, leaving 8 bases unmatched. Germline V lookup: CDR1 SGHNT, CDR2 YYREEE (reference sequence). Here the CDR3 reads CASSSPSGTSTDTQYF. DNA of the CDR3: TGTGCCAGCAGCAGTCCCAGCGGGACTAGCACAGATACGCAGTATTTT.